What follows describes a single T cell receptor beta chain. Its specificity is not known. This sample was taken from a study of T cell responses to AZD1222 COVID-19 vaccine. This CDR3 region has 15 residues. Unmatched junction bases numbered 5, after V lost 5 bases and J lost 3 bases. Germline CDR1 is SNHLY and CDR2 is FYNNEI. Profiling relied on immunoSEQ multiplex PCR, and the TCRdb table lists in-frame clones only, not all of them. Of fewer than 120,000 clones in the sample, around 90% were seen once. General study points: Spike-specific TCR breadth and depth grew following two AZD1222 doses. All repertoire sampling was performed exclusively after the peak T cell response.

Combined were second doses at about 4 or about 12 weeks. The chain employs TRBV2 and TRBJ2-7, with TRBD2 matching over 12 bases. The sequences come from peripheral blood, collected 28 days after the second AZD1222 dose. The TCR was taken from an adult who received the AZD1222 COVID-19 vaccine. CDR3 region: CASSWTSGDYYEQYF. The CDR3 DNA follows: TGTGCCAGCAGTTGGACTAGCGGGGACTACTACGAGCAGTACTTC.